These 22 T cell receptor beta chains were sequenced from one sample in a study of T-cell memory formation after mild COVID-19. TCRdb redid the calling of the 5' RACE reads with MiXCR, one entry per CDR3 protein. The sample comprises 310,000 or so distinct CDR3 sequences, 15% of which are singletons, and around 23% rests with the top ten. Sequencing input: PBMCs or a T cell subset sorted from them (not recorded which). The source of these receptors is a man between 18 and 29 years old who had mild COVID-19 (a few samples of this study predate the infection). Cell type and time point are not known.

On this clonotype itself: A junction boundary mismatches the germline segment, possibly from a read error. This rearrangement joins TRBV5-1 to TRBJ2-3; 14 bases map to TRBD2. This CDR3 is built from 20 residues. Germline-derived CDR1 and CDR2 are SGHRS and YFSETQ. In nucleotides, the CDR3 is TGCGCCAGCAGCTTGGTCGGGACTAGCGGGAGTTATCCTAGCAAAGATACGCAGTATTTT. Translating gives CASSLVGTSGSYPSKDTQYF.

The CDR3 here is CASSLAASGGTDTQYF. In nucleotides, the CDR3 is TGTGCCAGCAGCTTAGCGGCTAGCGGGGGCACAGATACGCAGTATTTT. J is TRBJ2-3 and V is TRBV7-2; 9 nucleotides agree with TRBD2. The CDR3 spans 16 residues. V dropped 0 bases and J dropped 1; count of bases not matched to a gene: 2. Germline V lookup: CDR1 SGHTA, CDR2 FQGNSA. Combining the CDR3 with reference TRBV7-2 and TRBJ2-3 gives the whole variable domain GAGVSQSPSNKVTEKGKDVELRCDPISGHTALYWYRQSLGQGLEFLIYFQGNSAPDKSGLPSDRFSAERTGGSVSTLTIQRTQQEDSAVYLCASSLAASGGTDTQYFGPGTRLTVL.

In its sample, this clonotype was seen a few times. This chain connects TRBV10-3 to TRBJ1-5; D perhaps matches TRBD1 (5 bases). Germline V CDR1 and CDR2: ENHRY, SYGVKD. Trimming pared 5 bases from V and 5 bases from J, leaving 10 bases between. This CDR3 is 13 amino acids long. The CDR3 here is CAISYGGDQPQHF. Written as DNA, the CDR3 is TGTGCCATCAGTTATGGGGGGGATCAGCCCCAGCATTTT.

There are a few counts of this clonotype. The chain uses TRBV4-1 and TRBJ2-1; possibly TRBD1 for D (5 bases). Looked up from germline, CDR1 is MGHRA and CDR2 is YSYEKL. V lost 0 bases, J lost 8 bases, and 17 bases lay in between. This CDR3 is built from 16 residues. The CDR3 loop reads CASSQDLRGPRDEQFF. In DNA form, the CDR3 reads TGCGCCAGCAGCCAAGATCTTAGGGGTCCCCGGGATGAGCAGTTCTTC.

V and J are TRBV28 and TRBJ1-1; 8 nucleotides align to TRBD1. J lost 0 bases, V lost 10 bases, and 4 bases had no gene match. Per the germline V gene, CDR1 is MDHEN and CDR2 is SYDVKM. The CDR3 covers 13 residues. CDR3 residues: CATGQGVNTEAFF. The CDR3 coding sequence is TGTGCCACCGGACAGGGCGTGAACACTGAAGCTTTCTTT.

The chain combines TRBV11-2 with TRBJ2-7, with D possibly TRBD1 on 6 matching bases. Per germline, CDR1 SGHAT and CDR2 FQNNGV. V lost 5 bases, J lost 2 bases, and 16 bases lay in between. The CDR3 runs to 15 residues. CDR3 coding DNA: TGTGCCAGCAGCACAGGGCGCCAATTGACCTACGAGCAGTACTTC. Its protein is CASSTGRQLTYEQYF. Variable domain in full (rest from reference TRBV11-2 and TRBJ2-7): EAGVAQSPRYKIIEKRQSVAFWCNPISGHATLYWYQQILGQGPKLLIQFQNNGVVDDSQLPKDRFSAERLKGVDSTLKIQPAKLEDSAVYLCASSTGRQLTYEQYFGPGTRLTVT.

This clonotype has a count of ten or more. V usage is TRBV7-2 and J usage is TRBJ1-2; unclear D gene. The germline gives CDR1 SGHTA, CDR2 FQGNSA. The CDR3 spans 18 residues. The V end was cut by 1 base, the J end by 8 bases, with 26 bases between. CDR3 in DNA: TGTGCCAGCAGCTTAGGGCCAGCCATTATCCCTCCCTCTAAGGGCTACACCTTC. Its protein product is CASSLGPAIIPPSKGYTF.

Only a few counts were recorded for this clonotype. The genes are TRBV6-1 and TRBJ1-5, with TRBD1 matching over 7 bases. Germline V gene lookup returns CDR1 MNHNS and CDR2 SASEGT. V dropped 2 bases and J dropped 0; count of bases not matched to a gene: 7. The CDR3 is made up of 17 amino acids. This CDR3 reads CASSEYGTAPSNQPQHF. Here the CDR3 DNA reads TGTGCCAGCAGTGAATATGGGACAGCCCCTAGCAATCAGCCCCAGCATTTT.

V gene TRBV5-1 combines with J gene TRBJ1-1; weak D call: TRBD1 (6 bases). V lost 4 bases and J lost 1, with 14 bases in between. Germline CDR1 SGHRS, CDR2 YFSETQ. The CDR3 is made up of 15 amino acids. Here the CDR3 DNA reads TGCGCCAGCAGCCGACGACAGGCGTCGAACACTGAAGCTTTCTTT. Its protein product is CASSRRQASNTEAFF.

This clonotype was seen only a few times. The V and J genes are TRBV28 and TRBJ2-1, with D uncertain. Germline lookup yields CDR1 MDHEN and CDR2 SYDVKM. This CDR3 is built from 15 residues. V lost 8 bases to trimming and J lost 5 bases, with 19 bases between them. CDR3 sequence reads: CASSAPRSGDNEQFF. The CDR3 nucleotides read TGTGCCAGCTCCGCGCCCCGGTCAGGCGACAATGAGCAGTTCTTC.

CDR3 protein: CAVNKPGANYIQYF. The CDR3 DNA reads TGTGCCGTCAACAAGCCGGGGGCAAACTACATTCAGTACTTC. This chain joins TRBV6-2 or TRBV6-3 and TRBJ2-4, with D perhaps assigned TRBD1 or TRBD2 (6 bases each). The CDR3 contains 14 residues. Trimming cost V 11 bases and J 8 bases, with 22 bases left between them. The germline CDR1 and CDR2 sequences are MNHEY and SVGEGT.

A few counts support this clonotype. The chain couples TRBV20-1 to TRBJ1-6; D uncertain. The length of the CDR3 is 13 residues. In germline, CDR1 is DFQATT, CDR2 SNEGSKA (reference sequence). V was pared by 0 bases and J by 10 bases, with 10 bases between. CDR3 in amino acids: CSARDPRPSPLHF. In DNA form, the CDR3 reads TGCAGTGCTAGAGACCCCAGGCCCTCACCCCTCCACTTT.

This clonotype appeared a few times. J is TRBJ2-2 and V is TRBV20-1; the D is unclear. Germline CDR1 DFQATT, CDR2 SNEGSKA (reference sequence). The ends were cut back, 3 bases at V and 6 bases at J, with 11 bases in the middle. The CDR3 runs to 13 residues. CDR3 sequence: CSARVPRSGELFF. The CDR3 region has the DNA TGCAGTGCTAGGGTCCCGAGGTCCGGGGAGCTGTTTTTT.

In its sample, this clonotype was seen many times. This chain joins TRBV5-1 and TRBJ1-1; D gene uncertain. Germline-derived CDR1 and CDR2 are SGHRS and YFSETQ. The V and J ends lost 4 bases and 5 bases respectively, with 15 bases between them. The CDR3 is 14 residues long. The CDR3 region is CASSQNPGITEAFF. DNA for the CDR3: TGCGCCAGCAGCCAGAATCCGGGGATTACTGAAGCTTTCTTT.

The CDR3 DNA reads TGCAGTGCTAGGTTTGGGGCGGCTGGCAATCAGCCCCAGCATTTT. Translation: CSARFGAAGNQPQHF. The chain carries TRBV20-1 and TRBJ1-5; a weak D match, TRBD1 (5 bases). CDR1 and CDR2 (germline): DFQATT, SNEGSKA (reference sequence). This CDR3 is built from 15 residues. V lost 3 bases and J lost 2, with 14 bases in between.

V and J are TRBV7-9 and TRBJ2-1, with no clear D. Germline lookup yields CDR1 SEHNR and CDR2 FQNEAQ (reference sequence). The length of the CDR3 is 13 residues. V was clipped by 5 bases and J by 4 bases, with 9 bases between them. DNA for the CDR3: TGTGCCAGCAGCCTCCGCAAATACAATGAGCAGTTCTTC. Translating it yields CASSLRKYNEQFF.

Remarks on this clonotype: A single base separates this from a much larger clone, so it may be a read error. The CDR3 nucleotides are TGCGCCAGCAGCCCCCAGGTGGGAGGGGCCGGGGAGCTGATTTTT. The encoded protein is CASSPQVGGAGELIF. The V gene is TRBV4-1, the J gene TRBJ2-2, with TRBD2 matching over 7 bases. Germline CDR1 MGHRA, CDR2 YSYEKL. The CDR3 covers 15 residues.

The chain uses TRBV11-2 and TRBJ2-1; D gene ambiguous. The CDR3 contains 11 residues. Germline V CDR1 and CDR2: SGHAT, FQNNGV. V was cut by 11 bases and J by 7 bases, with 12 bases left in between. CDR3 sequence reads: CASSHGNEQFF. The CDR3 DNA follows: TGTGCCTCGTCTCATGGGAATGAGCAGTTCTTC.

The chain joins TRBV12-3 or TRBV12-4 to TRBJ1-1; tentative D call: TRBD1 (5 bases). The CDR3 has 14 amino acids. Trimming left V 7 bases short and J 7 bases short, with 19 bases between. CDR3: CASNKFRAGFEAFF. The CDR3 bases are TGTGCCAGCAATAAATTCAGGGCAGGGTTTGAAGCTTTCTTT.

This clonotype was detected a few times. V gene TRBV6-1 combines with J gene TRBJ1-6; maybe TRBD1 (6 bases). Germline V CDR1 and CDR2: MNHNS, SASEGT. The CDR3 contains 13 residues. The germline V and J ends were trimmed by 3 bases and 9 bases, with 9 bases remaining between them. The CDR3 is CASSDYRVSPLHF. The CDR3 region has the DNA TGTGCCAGCAGTGATTACAGGGTTTCACCCCTCCACTTT.

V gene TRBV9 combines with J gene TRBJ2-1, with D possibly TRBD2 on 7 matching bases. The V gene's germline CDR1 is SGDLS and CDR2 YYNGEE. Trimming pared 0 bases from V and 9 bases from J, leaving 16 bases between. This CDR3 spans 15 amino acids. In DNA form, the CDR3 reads TGTGCCAGCAGCGTAGAAGGGGGACCTAGCGGTGAGCAGTTCTTC. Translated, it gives CASSVEGGPSGEQFF.

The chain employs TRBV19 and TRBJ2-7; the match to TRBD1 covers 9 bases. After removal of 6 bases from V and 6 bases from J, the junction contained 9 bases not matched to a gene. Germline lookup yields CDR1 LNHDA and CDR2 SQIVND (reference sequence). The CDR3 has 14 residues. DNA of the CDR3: TGTGCCAGTAGGGACAGGGGACTCCTGGGCGAGCAGTACTTC. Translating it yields CASRDRGLLGEQYF.